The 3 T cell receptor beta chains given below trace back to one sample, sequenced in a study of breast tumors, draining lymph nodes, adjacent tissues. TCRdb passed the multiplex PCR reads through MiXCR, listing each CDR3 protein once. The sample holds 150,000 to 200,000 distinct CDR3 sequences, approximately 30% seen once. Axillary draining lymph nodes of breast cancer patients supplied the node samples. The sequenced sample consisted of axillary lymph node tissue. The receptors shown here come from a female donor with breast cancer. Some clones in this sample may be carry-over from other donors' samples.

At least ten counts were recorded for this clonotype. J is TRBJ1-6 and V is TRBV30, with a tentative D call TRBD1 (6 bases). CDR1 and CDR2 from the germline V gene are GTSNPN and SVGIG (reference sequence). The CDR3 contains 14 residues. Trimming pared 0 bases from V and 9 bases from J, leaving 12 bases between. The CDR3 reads CAWSVPGVGSPLHF. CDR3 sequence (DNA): TGTGCCTGGAGTGTACCAGGGGTGGGTTCACCCCTCCACTTT.

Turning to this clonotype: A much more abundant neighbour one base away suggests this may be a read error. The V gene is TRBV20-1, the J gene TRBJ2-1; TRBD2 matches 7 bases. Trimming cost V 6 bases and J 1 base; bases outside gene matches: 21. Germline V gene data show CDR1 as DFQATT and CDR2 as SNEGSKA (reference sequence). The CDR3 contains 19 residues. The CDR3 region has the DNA TGCAGTGCCAGTTCAGGGACTACAGGTACAGAGGGATCCTACAATGAGCAGTTCTTC. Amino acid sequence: CSASSGTTGTEGSYNEQFF.

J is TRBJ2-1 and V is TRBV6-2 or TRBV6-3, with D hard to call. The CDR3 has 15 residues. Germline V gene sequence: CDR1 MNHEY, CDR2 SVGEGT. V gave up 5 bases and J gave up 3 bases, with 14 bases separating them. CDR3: CASSPRWGNYNEQFF. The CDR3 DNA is TGTGCCAGCAGTCCCCGGTGGGGTAACTACAATGAGCAGTTCTTC.